A selection of T cell receptor beta chains follows, all from one sample in a study of OX40 agonist ivuxolimab in advanced cancers. The method was immunoSEQ multiplex PCR; TCRdb's version includes in-frame clones alone and lacks a portion of them. This table holds around 26,000 clones, over 75% found once. The sample here was CD4+ or CD8+ T cells sorted from blood, taken in a trial of the OX40 agonist ivuxolimab. Receptors originate from an adult with an advanced solid tumor such as melanoma, head and neck, liver or kidney cancer. The CDR3 runs from the conserved cysteine through the conserved F or W. D genes are given only for firm matches. The listing skips clone size in some rows; elsewhere it reads once, few, many or a size class.

once,TRBJ1-5,13,.,TRBV2,TGTGCCAGCAGTGAAGCGGGGGCTCAGCCCCAGCATTTT,CASSEAGAQPQHF
.,TRBJ2-2,14,.,TRBV28,TGTGCCAGCAGTTTATTTCGAGGGGCCGGGGAGCTGTTTTTT,CASSLFRGAGELFF
.,TRBJ1-5,15,.,TRBV19,TGTGCCAGTAGTGCCTTCAGTTATAGCAATCAGCCCCAGCATTTT,CASSAFSYSNQPQHF
.,TRBJ2-3,15,.,TRBV2,TGTGCCAGCAGTGAAGGACTAGGGAGCACAGATACGCAGTATTTT,CASSEGLGSTDTQYF
.,TRBJ2-7,12,.,TRBV6-1,TGTGCCAGCAGTATTGGGACCTACGAGCAGTACTTC,CASSIGTYEQYF
.,TRBJ1-5,14,.,TRBV30,TGTGCCTGGAGTGTAGGGGATAGCAATCAGCCCCAGCATTTT,CAWSVGDSNQPQHF
.,TRBJ2-4,14,.,TRBV28,TGTGCCAGCAGTCCACCTCCGGGGGAAAACATTCAGTACTTC,CASSPPPGENIQYF
.,TRBJ2-3,15,.,TRBV19,TGTGCCAGTAGTATAGATTTCGGACAGATCGATACGCAGTATTTT,CASSIDFGQIDTQYF
.,TRBJ1-1,14,.,TRBV4-1,TGCGCCAGCGCCGCTCGGCCCATGAACACTGAAGCTTTCTTT,CASAARPMNTEAFF
.,TRBJ2-7,15,.,TRBV7-6,TGTGCCAGCAGCAACGGATGGGCAGGGACCTACGAGCAGTACTTC,CASSNGWAGTYEQYF
.,TRBJ1-4,14,.,TRBV29-1,TGCAGCGCCGATGGTACGCCGCCGGGGGGGAAACTGTTTTTT,CSADGTPPGGKLFF
.,TRBJ1-2,15,TRBD1,TRBV19,TGTGCCAGTAGTATAGGGACAGGGGATCCCTATGGCTACACCTTC,CASSIGTGDPYGYTF
.,TRBJ1-2,14,.,TRBV4-1,TGCGCCAGCAGCCTCGGGACTGAGTATGCGGGCTACACCTTC,CASSLGTEYAGYTF
once,TRBJ2-1,13,TRBD2,TRBV29-1,TGCAGCGTTTTTGGCGGGGGATACAATGAGCAGTTCTTC,CSVFGGGYNEQFF
.,TRBJ2-5,13,.,TRBV29-1,TGCAGCGTTGAAGGGACAGTCCAAGAGACCCAGTACTTC,CSVEGTVQETQYF
.,TRBJ2-2,12,.,TRBV29-1,TGCAGCGTTCCCAATACGGCCGGGGAGCTGTTTTTT,CSVPNTAGELFF
.,TRBJ2-2,19,.,TRBV10-3,TGTGCCATCAGTGATCCCGTCCGGGGCGGGGCCCATTCCACCGGGGAGCTGTTTTTT,CAISDPVRGGAHSTGELFF